What follows describes a single TCR beta chain. Antigen unknown. CDR1 is LNHDA and CDR2 is SQIVND in the germline V gene (reference sequence). This CDR3 region has 15 residues. The V end was cut by 5 bases, the J end by 0 bases, with 13 bases between. This entry belongs to a study of chemoradiotherapy in HPV16-positive cancers. Method: immunoSEQ multiplex PCR; TCRdb's copy keeps in-frame clones and lacks some. The data contain approximately 1,500 clones, 82% of them singletons. Study-level results: HPV-responsive T-cell expansion during chemoradiotherapy was linked to improved recurrence-free survival in HPV16-positive patients.

V and J are TRBV19 and TRBJ1-2; D gene unclear. Specimen: tumor tissue, collected from a patient who underwent chemoradiotherapy. The TCR comes from a human donor with HPV-associated anogenital cancer. Written as DNA, the CDR3 is TGTGCCAGTAGTTCTAACGACGGTGCTAACTATGGCTACACCTTC. It is translated as CASSSNDGANYGYTF.